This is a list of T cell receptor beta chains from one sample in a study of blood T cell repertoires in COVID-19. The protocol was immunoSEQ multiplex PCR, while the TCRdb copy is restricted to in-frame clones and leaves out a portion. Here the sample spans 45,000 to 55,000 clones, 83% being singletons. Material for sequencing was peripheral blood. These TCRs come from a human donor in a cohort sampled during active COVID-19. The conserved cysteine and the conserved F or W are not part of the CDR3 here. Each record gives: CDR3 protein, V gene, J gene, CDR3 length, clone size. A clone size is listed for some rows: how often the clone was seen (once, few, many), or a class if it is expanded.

cdr3_aa: ASSLRSASGTDTQY; v_call: TRBV7-2; j_call: TRBJ2-3; cdr3_length: 14; clone_size: -
cdr3_aa: ASRPQGAGGELF; v_call: TRBV9; j_call: TRBJ2-2; cdr3_length: 12; clone_size: -
cdr3_aa: ASSSSYEAF; v_call: TRBV7-9; j_call: TRBJ1-1; cdr3_length: 9; clone_size: -
cdr3_aa: ASSPLLFIGQGGEKLF; v_call: TRBV4-1; j_call: TRBJ1-4; cdr3_length: 16; clone_size: -
cdr3_aa: ASSTTNTGELF; v_call: TRBV11-2; j_call: TRBJ2-2; cdr3_length: 11; clone_size: few
cdr3_aa: ASSLAGFTEAF; v_call: TRBV5-1; j_call: TRBJ1-1; cdr3_length: 11; clone_size: -
cdr3_aa: ASIPPGSGNTIY; v_call: TRBV10-2; j_call: TRBJ1-3; cdr3_length: 12; clone_size: -
cdr3_aa: ASLRTSGGERF; v_call: TRBV2; j_call: TRBJ2-1; cdr3_length: 11; clone_size: -
cdr3_aa: AISARALTDTQY; v_call: TRBV10-3; j_call: TRBJ2-3; cdr3_length: 12; clone_size: -
cdr3_aa: ASSLQENYGYT; v_call: TRBV5-1; j_call: TRBJ1-2; cdr3_length: 11; clone_size: -
cdr3_aa: ASSDRTGAGYGYT; v_call: TRBV6-1; j_call: TRBJ1-2; cdr3_length: 13; clone_size: -
cdr3_aa: ASSLGQGGYEQY; v_call: TRBV11-3; j_call: TRBJ2-7; cdr3_length: 12; clone_size: once
cdr3_aa: ASSLGTGGDTQY; v_call: TRBV5-4; j_call: TRBJ2-3; cdr3_length: 12; clone_size: -
cdr3_aa: ASSYPGTYEQY; v_call: TRBV6-5; j_call: TRBJ2-7; cdr3_length: 11; clone_size: -
cdr3_aa: ASSPGLVSENEQF; v_call: TRBV5-1; j_call: TRBJ2-1; cdr3_length: 13; clone_size: -
cdr3_aa: ASSFEFYEQY; v_call: TRBV5-4; j_call: TRBJ2-7; cdr3_length: 10; clone_size: -
cdr3_aa: SARDRSEQF; v_call: TRBV20-1; j_call: TRBJ2-1; cdr3_length: 9; clone_size: -
cdr3_aa: ASSWGQLGQF; v_call: TRBV6-2/TRBV6-3; j_call: TRBJ2-1; cdr3_length: 10; clone_size: once
cdr3_aa: ASSHQSRGGPGNTIY; v_call: TRBV3-1/TRBV3-2; j_call: TRBJ1-3; cdr3_length: 15; clone_size: -
cdr3_aa: ASSLVQGLRDGYT; v_call: TRBV5-1; j_call: TRBJ1-2; cdr3_length: 13; clone_size: -
cdr3_aa: ASSRQGSPEAF; v_call: TRBV5-8; j_call: TRBJ1-1; cdr3_length: 11; clone_size: -
cdr3_aa: SASNSGGPTGELF; v_call: TRBV20-1; j_call: TRBJ2-2; cdr3_length: 13; clone_size: -
cdr3_aa: ASTQRAGTGDTGELF; v_call: TRBV19; j_call: TRBJ2-2; cdr3_length: 15; clone_size: medium-sized
cdr3_aa: AWRGTGPSGNTIY; v_call: TRBV30; j_call: TRBJ1-3; cdr3_length: 13; clone_size: -
cdr3_aa: ASSPARAGHYGYT; v_call: TRBV18; j_call: TRBJ1-2; cdr3_length: 13; clone_size: -
cdr3_aa: ASSLARGSEAF; v_call: TRBV11-3; j_call: TRBJ1-1; cdr3_length: 11; clone_size: once
cdr3_aa: ASSSGQGKSEKLF; v_call: TRBV6-5; j_call: TRBJ1-4; cdr3_length: 13; clone_size: -
cdr3_aa: ASSPAEGGSYEQY; v_call: TRBV18; j_call: TRBJ2-7; cdr3_length: 13; clone_size: -
cdr3_aa: AWSSGGVNTGELF; v_call: TRBV30; j_call: TRBJ2-2; cdr3_length: 13; clone_size: -
cdr3_aa: ASSPAPTGNTEAF; v_call: TRBV9; j_call: TRBJ1-1; cdr3_length: 13; clone_size: -
cdr3_aa: ASSLGQGQGPQH; v_call: TRBV5-4; j_call: TRBJ1-5; cdr3_length: 12; clone_size: few
cdr3_aa: ASSLQGAPPYEQY; v_call: TRBV6-2/TRBV6-3; j_call: TRBJ2-7; cdr3_length: 13; clone_size: -
cdr3_aa: ASSYSNSGNQPQH; v_call: TRBV6-5; j_call: TRBJ1-5; cdr3_length: 13; clone_size: -
cdr3_aa: ASSSGVNSPLH; v_call: TRBV7-8; j_call: TRBJ1-6; cdr3_length: 11; clone_size: -
cdr3_aa: ASRQGADTGELF; v_call: TRBV6-4; j_call: TRBJ2-2; cdr3_length: 12; clone_size: -
cdr3_aa: ASSLAEKNTEAF; v_call: TRBV7-2; j_call: TRBJ1-1; cdr3_length: 12; clone_size: -
cdr3_aa: AWSGYGQSNTEAF; v_call: TRBV30; j_call: TRBJ1-1; cdr3_length: 13; clone_size: -
cdr3_aa: ASSPDRGYGYT; v_call: TRBV5-1; j_call: TRBJ1-2; cdr3_length: 11; clone_size: -
cdr3_aa: ASSLAQQLSGNTIY; v_call: TRBV7-9; j_call: TRBJ1-3; cdr3_length: 14; clone_size: -
cdr3_aa: ASSQDVMSGYT; v_call: TRBV4-3; j_call: TRBJ1-2; cdr3_length: 11; clone_size: -
cdr3_aa: ASSLRNEQF; v_call: TRBV2; j_call: TRBJ2-1; cdr3_length: 9; clone_size: -
cdr3_aa: ASSPGTALREKLF; v_call: TRBV19; j_call: TRBJ1-4; cdr3_length: 13; clone_size: -
cdr3_aa: ASRPKTGGRDEQY; v_call: TRBV4-2; j_call: TRBJ2-7; cdr3_length: 13; clone_size: -
cdr3_aa: ASSLGGFNEQF; v_call: TRBV11-3; j_call: TRBJ2-1; cdr3_length: 11; clone_size: -
cdr3_aa: ASSERITNTEAF; v_call: TRBV4-3; j_call: TRBJ1-1; cdr3_length: 12; clone_size: -
cdr3_aa: ASSTGQGTGELF; v_call: TRBV19; j_call: TRBJ2-2; cdr3_length: 12; clone_size: -
cdr3_aa: ASSLGQGAYEQY; v_call: TRBV5-1; j_call: TRBJ2-7; cdr3_length: 12; clone_size: -
cdr3_aa: ASSEMRRETQY; v_call: TRBV6-1; j_call: TRBJ2-5; cdr3_length: 11; clone_size: -